This T cell receptor (beta chain) was observed in a study of T cell changes during pregnancy in multiple sclerosis. Clones were read by immunoSEQ multiplex PCR, and TCRdb kept only the in-frame ones, dropping some. The data hold under 70,000 clones, with approximately 91% observed a single time. The sequencing here drew on peripheral blood, taken in the second trimester of pregnancy. The TCR originated in a female donor with multiple sclerosis, enrolled in a pregnancy study.

The CDR3 region is CASSTDRGRGETQYF. DNA of the CDR3: TGTGCCAGCAGCACCGACAGGGGGCGAGGAGAGACCCAGTACTTC. The rearrangement uses TRBV25-1 and TRBJ2-5; 10 nucleotides align to TRBD1. Germline V gene sequence: CDR1 MGHDK, CDR2 SYGVNS. The CDR3 has 15 amino acids. V was clipped by 6 bases and J by 4 bases; unmatched bases: 8.